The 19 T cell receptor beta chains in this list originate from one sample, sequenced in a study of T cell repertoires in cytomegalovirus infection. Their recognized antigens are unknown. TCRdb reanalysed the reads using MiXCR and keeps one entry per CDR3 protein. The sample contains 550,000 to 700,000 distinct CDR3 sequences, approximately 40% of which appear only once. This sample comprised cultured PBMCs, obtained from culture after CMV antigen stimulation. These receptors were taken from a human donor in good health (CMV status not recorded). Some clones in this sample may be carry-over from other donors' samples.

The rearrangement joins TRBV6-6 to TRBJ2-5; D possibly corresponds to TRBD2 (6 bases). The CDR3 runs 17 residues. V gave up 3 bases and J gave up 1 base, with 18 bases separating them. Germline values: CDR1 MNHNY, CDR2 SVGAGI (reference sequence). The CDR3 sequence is CASSYPSREPFQETQYF. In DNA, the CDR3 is TGTGCCAGCAGTTATCCGAGCCGGGAGCCCTTCCAAGAGACCCAGTACTTC.

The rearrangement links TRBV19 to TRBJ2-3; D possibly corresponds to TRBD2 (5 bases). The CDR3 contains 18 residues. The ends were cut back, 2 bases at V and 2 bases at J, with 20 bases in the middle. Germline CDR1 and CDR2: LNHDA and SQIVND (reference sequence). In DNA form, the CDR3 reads TGTGCCAGTAGTATAACTGCTGCGGGCGTGGGGTCCACAGATACGCAGTATTTT. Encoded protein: CASSITAAGVGSTDTQYF.

The CDR3 region is CASSRLVPNEQFF. CDR3 sequence (DNA): TGTGCCAGCAGCCGCCTAGTTCCCAATGAGCAGTTCTTC. V gene TRBV27 combines with J gene TRBJ2-1; no reliable D call. CDR1 is MNHEY, CDR2 SMNVEV, per germline (reference sequence). The CDR3 length is 13 residues. Between the trimmed V and J ends, which lost 6 bases and 6 bases, there was a span of 12 bases.

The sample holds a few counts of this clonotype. The CDR3 here is CASSLVFASGSRTGELFF. The CDR3 bases are TGTGCCAGCAGCTTAGTCTTCGCTAGCGGCTCGCGCACCGGGGAGCTGTTTTTT. The gene calls are TRBV7-2 and TRBJ2-2; 7 positions agree with TRBD2. The CDR3 is 18 residues long. V was clipped by 1 base and J by 4 bases; unmatched bases: 12. The V gene's germline CDR1 is SGHTA and CDR2 FQGNSA.

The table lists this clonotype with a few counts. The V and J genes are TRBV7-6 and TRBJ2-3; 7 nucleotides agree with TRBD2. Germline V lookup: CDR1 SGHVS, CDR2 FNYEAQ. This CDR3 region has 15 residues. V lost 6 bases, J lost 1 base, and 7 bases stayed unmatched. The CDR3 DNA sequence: TGTGCCAGCAGTGAAGCGGGGAGGGGCACAGATACGCAGTATTTT. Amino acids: CASSEAGRGTDTQYF.

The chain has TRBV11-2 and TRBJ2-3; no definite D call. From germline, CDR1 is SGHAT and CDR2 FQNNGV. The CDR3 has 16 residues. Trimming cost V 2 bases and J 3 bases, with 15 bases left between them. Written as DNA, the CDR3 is TGTGCCAGCAGCTTACTACCGGTGTTGGGAACAGATACGCAGTATTTT. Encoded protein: CASSLLPVLGTDTQYF.

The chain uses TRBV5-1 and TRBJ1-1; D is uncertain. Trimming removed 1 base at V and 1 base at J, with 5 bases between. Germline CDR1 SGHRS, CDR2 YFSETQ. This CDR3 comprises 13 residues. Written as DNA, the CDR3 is TGCGCCAGCAGCTTGAGGTGGAACACTGAAGCTTTCTTT. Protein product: CASSLRWNTEAFF.

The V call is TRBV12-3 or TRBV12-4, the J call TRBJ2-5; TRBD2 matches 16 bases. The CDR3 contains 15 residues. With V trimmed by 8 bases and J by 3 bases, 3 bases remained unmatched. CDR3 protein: CASGTSGGDKETQYF. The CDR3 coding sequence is TGTGCCAGCGGGACTAGCGGGGGGGATAAAGAGACCCAGTACTTC.

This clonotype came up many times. This CDR3 is CASSSGPTDTQYF. CDR3 DNA: TGTGCCAGCAGTAGCGGCCCTACAGATACGCAGTATTTT. The chain is built from TRBV7-8 and TRBJ2-3; the D gene is possibly TRBD2 (6 bases). Deletions cut 6 bases from V and 3 bases from J, with 10 bases between. The CDR3 consists of 13 residues. Per germline, CDR1 SGHVS and CDR2 FQNEAQ.

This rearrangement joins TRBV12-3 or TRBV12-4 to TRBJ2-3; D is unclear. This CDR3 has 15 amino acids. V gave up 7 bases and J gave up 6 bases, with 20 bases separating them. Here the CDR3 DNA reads TGTGCCAGCACCTACCTAGGAGCCCCGGCGGATACGCAGTATTTT. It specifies CASTYLGAPADTQYF.

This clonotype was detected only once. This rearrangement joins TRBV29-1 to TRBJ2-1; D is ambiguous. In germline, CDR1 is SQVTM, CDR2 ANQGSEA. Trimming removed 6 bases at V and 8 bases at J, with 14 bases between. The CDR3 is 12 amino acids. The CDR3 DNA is TGCAGCGTCGAGAAGTGGTTCGATGAGCAGTTCTTC. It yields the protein CSVEKWFDEQFF.

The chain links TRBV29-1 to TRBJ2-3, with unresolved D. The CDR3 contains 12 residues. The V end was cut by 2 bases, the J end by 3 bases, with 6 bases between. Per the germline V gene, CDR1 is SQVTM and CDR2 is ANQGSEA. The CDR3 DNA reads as TGCAGCGTTGAACTAGGAACAGATACGCAGTATTTT. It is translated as CSVELGTDTQYF.

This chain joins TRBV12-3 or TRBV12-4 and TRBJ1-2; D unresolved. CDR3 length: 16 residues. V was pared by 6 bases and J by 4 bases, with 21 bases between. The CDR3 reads CASSPSLSRPLYGYTF. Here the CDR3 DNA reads TGTGCCAGCAGCCCCTCCCTCAGCAGGCCGCTCTATGGCTACACCTTC.

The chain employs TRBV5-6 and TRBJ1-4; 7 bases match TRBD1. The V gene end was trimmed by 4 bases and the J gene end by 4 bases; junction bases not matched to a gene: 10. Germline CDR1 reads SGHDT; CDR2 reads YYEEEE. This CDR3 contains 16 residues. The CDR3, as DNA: TGTGCCAGCAGCCCTGCCCAAGGGGGCCATAATGAAAAACTGTTTTTT. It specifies CASSPAQGGHNEKLFF.

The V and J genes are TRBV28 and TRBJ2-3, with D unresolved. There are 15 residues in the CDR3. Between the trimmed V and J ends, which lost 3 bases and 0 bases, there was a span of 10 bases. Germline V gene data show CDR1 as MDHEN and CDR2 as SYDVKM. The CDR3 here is CASSFRGPSTDTQYF. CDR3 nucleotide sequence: TGTGCCAGCAGTTTTCGCGGCCCTAGCACAGATACGCAGTATTTT.

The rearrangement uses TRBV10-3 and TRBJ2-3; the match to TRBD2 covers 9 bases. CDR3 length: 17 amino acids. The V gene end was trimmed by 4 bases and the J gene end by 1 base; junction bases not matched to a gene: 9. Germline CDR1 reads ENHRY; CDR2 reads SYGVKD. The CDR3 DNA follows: TGTGCCATCAGTGCGGGAGCGGGAGGTTCTGGCACAGATACGCAGTATTTT. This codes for CAISAGAGGSGTDTQYF.

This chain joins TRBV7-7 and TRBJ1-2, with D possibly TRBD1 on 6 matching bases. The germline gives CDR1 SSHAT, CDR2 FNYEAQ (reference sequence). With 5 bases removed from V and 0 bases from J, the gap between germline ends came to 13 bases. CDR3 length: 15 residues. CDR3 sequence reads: CASSANRQANYGYTF. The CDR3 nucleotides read TGTGCCAGCAGCGCAAACAGACAGGCTAACTATGGCTACACCTTC. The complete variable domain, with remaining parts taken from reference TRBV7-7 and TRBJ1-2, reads GAGVSQSPRYKVTKRGQDVTLRCDPISSHATLYWYQQALGQGPEFLTYFNYEAQPDKSGLPSDRFSAERPEGSISTLTIQRTEQRDSAMYRCASSANRQANYGYTFGSGTRLTVV.

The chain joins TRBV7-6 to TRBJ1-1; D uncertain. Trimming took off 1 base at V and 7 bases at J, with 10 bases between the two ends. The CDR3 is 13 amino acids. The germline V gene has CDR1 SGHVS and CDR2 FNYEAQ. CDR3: CASSLGFSSEAFF. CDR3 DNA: TGTGCCAGCAGCTTAGGTTTTTCGAGTGAAGCTTTCTTT.

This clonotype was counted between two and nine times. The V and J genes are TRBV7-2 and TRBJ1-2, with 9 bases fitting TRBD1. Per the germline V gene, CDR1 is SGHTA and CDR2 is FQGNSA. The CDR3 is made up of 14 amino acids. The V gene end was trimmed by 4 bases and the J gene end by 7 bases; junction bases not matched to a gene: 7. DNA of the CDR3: TGTGCCAGCAGCTCAGGGACAGGGCTTTTTGGCTACACCTTC. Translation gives CASSSGTGLFGYTF.